This TCR beta chain stems from a study of cytotoxic CD8 clonotypes in ibrutinib-treated CLL. Overall study context: The sample average was roughly 240,000 productive templates and tens of thousands of productive rearrangements. Broader study findings: Baseline clonality, higher than in age-matched healthy donors, tracked circulating CD8+ T-cell counts. Treatment left the uncommon public clonotypes either contracted or stable in frequency.

Germline values: CDR1 SNHLY, CDR2 FYNNEI. CDR3 size: 11 residues. V was clipped by 8 bases and J by 0 bases, with 5 bases between them. The data were produced by immunoSEQ multiplex PCR, yet TCRdb's version contains in-frame clones alone and is incomplete. The table shows 110,000 to 150,000 clones, with 60% to 85% occurring only once. For this clone: The antigen is undetermined.

This chain connects TRBV2 to TRBJ2-7; no reliable D call. Specimen: PBMCs, collected after 12 months of ibrutinib treatment. The clonotype comes from a human donor with chronic lymphocytic leukemia. The CDR3: CASGNSYEQYF. The CDR3 DNA sequence: TGTGCCAGCGGCAACTCCTACGAGCAGTACTTC.